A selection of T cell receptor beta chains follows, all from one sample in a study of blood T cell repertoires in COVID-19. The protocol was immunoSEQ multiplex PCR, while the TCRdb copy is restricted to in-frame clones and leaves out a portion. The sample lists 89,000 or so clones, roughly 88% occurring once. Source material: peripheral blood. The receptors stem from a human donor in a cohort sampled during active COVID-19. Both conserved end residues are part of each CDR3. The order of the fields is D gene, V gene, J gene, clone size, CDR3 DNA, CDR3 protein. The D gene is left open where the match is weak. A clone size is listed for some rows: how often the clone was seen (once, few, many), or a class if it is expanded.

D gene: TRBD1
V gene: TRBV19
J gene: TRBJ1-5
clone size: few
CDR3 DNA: TGTGCCAGTAGTATAATAGGGACAGCCCCGAATCAGCCCCAGCATTTT
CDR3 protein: CASSIIGTAPNQPQHF

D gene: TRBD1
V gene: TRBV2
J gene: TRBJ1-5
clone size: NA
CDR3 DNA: TGTGCCAGCAGTGGGCCGGGACAGGGGATTCGCAATCAGCCCCAGCATTTT
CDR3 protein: CASSGPGQGIRNQPQHF

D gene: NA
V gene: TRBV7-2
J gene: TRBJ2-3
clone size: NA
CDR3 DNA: TGTGCCAGCAGCTCGCGGGGCCTCCGCACAGATACGCAGTATTTT
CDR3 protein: CASSSRGLRTDTQYF

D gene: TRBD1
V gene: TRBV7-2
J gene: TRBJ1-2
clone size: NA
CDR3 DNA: TGTGCCAGCAGCTCCCGGACAGGGGGGGCATATGGCTACACCTTC
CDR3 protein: CASSSRTGGAYGYTF

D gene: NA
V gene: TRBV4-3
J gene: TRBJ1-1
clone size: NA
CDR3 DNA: TGCGCCAGCAGCCAAGGATTTGGGGCAGGGAACACTGAAGCTTTCTTT
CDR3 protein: CASSQGFGAGNTEAFF

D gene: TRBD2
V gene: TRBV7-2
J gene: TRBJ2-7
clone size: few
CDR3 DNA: TGTGCCAGCAGCATCCGCGGGACTAGCGGGGCGGTCGCCTACGAGCAGTACTTC
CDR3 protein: CASSIRGTSGAVAYEQYF

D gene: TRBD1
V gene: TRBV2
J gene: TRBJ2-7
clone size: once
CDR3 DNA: TGTGCCAGCAGTGCCGACAGGGATTTAGTGTACGAGCAGTACTTC
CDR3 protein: CASSADRDLVYEQYF

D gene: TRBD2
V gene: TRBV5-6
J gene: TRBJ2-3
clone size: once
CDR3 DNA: TGTGCCAGCAGGCCTAGCGGGAGGGCCGCAGATACGCAGTATTTT
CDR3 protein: CASRPSGRAADTQYF

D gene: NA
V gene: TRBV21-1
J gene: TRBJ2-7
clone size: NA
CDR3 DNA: TGTGCCAGCAGAGCCTCGAGGGGAGGGACCTCCTACGAGCAGTACTTC
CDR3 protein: CASRASRGGTSYEQYF

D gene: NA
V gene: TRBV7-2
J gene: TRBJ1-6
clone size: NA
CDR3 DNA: TGTGCCAGCACCCCAAGTGGGGGCAATTCACCCCTCCACTTT
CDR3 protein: CASTPSGGNSPLHF

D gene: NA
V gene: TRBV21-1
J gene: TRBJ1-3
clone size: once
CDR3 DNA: TGTGCCAGCAGCACCCCCCCTCAGGCATATTCAGCCGGAAACACCATATATTTT
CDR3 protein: CASSTPPQAYSAGNTIYF

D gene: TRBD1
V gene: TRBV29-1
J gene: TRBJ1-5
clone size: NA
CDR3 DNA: TGCAGCGTCTACGGACAGGGAGGGACGATAAGCAATCAGCCCCAGCATTTT
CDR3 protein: CSVYGQGGTISNQPQHF

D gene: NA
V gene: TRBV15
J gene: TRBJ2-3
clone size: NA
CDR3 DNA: TGTGCCACCAGCAGTAGGCTAGCCACAGATACGCAGTATTTT
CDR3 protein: CATSSRLATDTQYF

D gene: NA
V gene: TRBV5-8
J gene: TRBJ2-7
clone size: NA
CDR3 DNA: TGTGCCAGTCCTGACAAGCCGGCCCTAAGTTCCGAGCAGTACTTC
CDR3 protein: CASPDKPALSSEQYF

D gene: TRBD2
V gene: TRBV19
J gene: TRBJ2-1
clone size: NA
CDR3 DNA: TGTGCCAGTAGTATTTCAAGCGGGGGACAGTTCTTC
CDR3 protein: CASSISSGGQFF

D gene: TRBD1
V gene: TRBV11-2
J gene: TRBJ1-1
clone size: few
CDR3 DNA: TGTGCCAGCAGCCCGACAGGGAGGACTGAAGCTTTCTTT
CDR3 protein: CASSPTGRTEAFF

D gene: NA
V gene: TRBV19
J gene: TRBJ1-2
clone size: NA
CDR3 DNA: TGTGCCAGTAGTATGCGGAACTATGGCTACACCTTC
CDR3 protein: CASSMRNYGYTF

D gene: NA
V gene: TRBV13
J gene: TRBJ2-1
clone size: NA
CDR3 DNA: TGTGCCAGCAGCTTAGGATTGATTGAGCGAGACCGTCAGTTCTTC
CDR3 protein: CASSLGLIERDRQFF

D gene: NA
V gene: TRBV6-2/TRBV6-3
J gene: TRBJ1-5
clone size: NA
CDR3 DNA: TGTGCCAGCAGTACTAACGGGCCCCAGCATTTT
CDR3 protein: CASSTNGPQHF

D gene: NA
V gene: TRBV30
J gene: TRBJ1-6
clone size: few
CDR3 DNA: TGTGCCTGGAGGCGTGTGGGAGGGCGGAATTCACCCCTCCACTTT
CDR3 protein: CAWRRVGGRNSPLHF

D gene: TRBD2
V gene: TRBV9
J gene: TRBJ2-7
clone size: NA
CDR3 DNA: TGTGCCAGCAGCCAACGCAGCGGGAGGTACGAGCAGTACTTC
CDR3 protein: CASSQRSGRYEQYF

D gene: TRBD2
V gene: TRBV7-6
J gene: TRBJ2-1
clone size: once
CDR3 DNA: TGTGCCAGCAGCGCAGCAGGGGAAGCGGGGGGGCCCTACAATGAGCAGTTCTTC
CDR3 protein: CASSAAGEAGGPYNEQFF

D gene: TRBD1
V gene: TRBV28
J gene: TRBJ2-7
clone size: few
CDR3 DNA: TGTGCCAGCGGAGGGGGCAGGGGGCGGTTGACCCCCTACGAGCAGTACTTC
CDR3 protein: CASGGGRGRLTPYEQYF

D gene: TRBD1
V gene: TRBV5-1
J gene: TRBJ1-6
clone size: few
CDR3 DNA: TGCGCCAGCAGCTGGGGACAGGGCGATTCACCCCTCCACTTT
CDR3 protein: CASSWGQGDSPLHF

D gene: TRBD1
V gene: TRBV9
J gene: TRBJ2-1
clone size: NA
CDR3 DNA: TGTGCCAGCAGCCTTATCCCGGGACAGGGGGCCAATGAGCAGTTCTTC
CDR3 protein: CASSLIPGQGANEQFF

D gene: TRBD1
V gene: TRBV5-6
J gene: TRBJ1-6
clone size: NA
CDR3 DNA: TGTGCCAGCAGCTTGGCTGGCAGGGGGGATTCACCCCTCCACTTT
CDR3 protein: CASSLAGRGDSPLHF

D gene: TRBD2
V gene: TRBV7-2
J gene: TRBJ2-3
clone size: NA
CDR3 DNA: TGTGCCAGCAGCGTTACCAGCGGGAGGGCCGGAGGAGATACGCAGTATTTT
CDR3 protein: CASSVTSGRAGGDTQYF

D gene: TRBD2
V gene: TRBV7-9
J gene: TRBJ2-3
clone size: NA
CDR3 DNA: TGTGCCAGCAGCTTAGCGCCGGGACTAGCGGAAGATACGCAGTATTTT
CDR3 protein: CASSLAPGLAEDTQYF

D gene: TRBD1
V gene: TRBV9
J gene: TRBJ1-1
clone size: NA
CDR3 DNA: TGTGCCAGCAGCCCCCAGGGGGCGCTTGGCACTGAAGCTTTCTTT
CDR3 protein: CASSPQGALGTEAFF

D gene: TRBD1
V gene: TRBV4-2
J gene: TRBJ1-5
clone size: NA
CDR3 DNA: TGTGCCAGCAGCCAAGACGCAGGGGGCAGTCAGCCCCAGCATTTT
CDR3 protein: CASSQDAGGSQPQHF

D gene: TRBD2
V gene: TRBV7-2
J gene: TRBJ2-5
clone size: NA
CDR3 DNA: TGTGCCAGCAGCTTAATGCTAGCGGCAGTCCAAGAGACCCAGTACTTC
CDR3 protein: CASSLMLAAVQETQYF

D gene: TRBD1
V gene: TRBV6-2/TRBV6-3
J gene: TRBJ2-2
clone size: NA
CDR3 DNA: TGTGCCAGCAGTTACTCGTCCATCCCAGGGGGCACCGGGGAGCTGTTTTTT
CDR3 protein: CASSYSSIPGGTGELFF

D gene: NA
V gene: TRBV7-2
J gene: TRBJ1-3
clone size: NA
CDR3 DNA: TGTGCCAGCAGAGCCGGATCAGGCTCTGGAAACACCATATATTTT
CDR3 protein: CASRAGSGSGNTIYF

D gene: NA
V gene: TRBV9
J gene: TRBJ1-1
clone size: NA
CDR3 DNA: TGTGCCAGCAGCCTGGGAGGAGGGGACACTGAAGCTTTCTTT
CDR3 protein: CASSLGGGDTEAFF

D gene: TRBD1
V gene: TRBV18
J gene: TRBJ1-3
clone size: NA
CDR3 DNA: TGTGCCAGCTCACCAATACGGGGGACAGGGCGAAACACCATATATTTT
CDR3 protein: CASSPIRGTGRNTIYF

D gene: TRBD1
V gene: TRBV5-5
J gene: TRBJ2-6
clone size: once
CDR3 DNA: TGTGCCAGCAGCAACCCGACAGGGGGCGCTTCTGGGGCCAACGTCCTGACTTTC
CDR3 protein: CASSNPTGGASGANVLTF

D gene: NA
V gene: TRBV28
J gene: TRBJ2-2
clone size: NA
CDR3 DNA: TGTGCCAGCAGCCTAGCCGGGGGGAACACCGGGGAGCTGTTTTTT
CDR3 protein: CASSLAGGNTGELFF

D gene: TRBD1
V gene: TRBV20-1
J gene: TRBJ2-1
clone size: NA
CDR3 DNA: TGCAGTGCTAGTCTCCGGGACAGGGAGCAGTTCTTC
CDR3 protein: CSASLRDREQFF

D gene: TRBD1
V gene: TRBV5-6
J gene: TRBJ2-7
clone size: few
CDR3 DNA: TGTGCCAGCAGCCCGGGACAGTCCTACGAGCAGTACTTC
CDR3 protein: CASSPGQSYEQYF

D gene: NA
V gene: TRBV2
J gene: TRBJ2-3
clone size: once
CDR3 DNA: TGTGCCAGCAGTGATAGCGGTGTAGGCACAGATACGCAGTATTTT
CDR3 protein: CASSDSGVGTDTQYF

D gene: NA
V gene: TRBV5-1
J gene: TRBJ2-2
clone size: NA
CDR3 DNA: TGCGCCAGCAGCCTGGAAGGGGGTAACACCGGGGAGCTGTTTTTT
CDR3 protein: CASSLEGGNTGELFF

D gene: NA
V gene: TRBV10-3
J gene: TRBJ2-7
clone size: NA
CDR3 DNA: TGTGCCATCAGTGACGGGGGACTGAGGGACGAGCAGTACTTC
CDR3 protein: CAISDGGLRDEQYF

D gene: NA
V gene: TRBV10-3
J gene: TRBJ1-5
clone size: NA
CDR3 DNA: TGTGCCATCAGTGAGGGCCGGAGCGGTCAGCCCCAGCATTTT
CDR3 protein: CAISEGRSGQPQHF

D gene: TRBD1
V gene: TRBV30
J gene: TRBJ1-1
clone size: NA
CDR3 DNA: TGTGCCTGGAGTGTACTGATTGGGACAGCGAACACTGAAGCTTTCTTT
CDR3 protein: CAWSVLIGTANTEAFF

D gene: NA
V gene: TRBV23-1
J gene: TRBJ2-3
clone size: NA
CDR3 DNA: TGCGCCAGCATAAAGAGGTACACAGATACGCAGTATTTT
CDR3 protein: CASIKRYTDTQYF

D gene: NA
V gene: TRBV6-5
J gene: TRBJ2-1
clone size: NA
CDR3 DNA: TGTGCCAGCAGTTTCGGCGGAGTGTCGGACAATGAGCAGTTCTTC
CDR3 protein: CASSFGGVSDNEQFF

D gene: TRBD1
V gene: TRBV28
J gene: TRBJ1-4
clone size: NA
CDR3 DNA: TGTGCCAGCAGTCGACCGGGACAGGGTAATGAAAAACTGTTTTTT
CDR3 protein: CASSRPGQGNEKLFF

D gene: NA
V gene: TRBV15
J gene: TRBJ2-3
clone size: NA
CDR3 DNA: TGTGCCACCAGCAGCAGGGAAAGCACAGATACGCAGTATTTT
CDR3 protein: CATSSRESTDTQYF

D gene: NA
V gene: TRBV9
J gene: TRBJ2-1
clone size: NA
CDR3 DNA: TGTGCCAGCAGCGTAGAGGGCAGGGGGGTTGGGGTTGAGCAGTTCTTC
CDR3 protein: CASSVEGRGVGVEQFF

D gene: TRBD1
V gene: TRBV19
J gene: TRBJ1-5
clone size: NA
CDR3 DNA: TGTGCTGGGGGACAGGGGGTCAATCAGCCCCAGCATTTT
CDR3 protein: CAGGQGVNQPQHF

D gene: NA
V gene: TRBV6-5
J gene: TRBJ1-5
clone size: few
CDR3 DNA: TGTGCCAGCAGTCCCATGGCAGGCCCTAGCCAGCCCCAGCATTTT
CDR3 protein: CASSPMAGPSQPQHF

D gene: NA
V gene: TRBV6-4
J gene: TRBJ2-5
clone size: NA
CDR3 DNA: TGTGCCAGCACTTGGTACTACCGCCACGATCTGCCCGAGACCCAGTACTTC
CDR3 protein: CASTWYYRHDLPETQYF

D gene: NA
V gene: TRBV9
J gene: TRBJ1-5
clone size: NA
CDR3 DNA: TGTGCCAGCAGCGTAGGCGATACGTATCAGCCCCAGCATTTT
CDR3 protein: CASSVGDTYQPQHF

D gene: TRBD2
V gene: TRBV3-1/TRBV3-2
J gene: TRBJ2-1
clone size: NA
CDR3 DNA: TGTGCCAGCAGCCCCCAAGCGGGGGGAAGCTCCTACAATGAGCAGTTCTTC
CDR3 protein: CASSPQAGGSSYNEQFF

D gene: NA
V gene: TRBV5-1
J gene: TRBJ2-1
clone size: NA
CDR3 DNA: TGCGCCAGCAGCTTGGGCGGCGGAAATTCCTACAATGAGCAGTTCTTC
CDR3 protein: CASSLGGGNSYNEQFF

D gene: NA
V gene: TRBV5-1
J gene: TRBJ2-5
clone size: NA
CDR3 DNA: TGCGCCAGCAGCTGGCTCAGCGAAGAGACCCAGTACTTC
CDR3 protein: CASSWLSEETQYF

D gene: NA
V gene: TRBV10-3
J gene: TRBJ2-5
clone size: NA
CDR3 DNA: TGTGCCATACTTAACAGTAGCCAAGAGACCCAGTACTTC
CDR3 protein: CAILNSSQETQYF